The TCR beta chain under discussion was sequenced for a study of T cells in localized non-small cell lung cancer. Assay used: immunoSEQ multiplex PCR; TCRdb lists only in-frame clones, some missing. The sample has around 15,000 clones; roughly 87% are singletons. General study results and limits: Greater T cell density in blood accompanied longer overall survival. Within adjacent lung there appeared a median roughly 60 of the top 100 tumor clones.

This clone was seen only once. Antigen: not known. The germline V gene has CDR1 SGHTA and CDR2 FQGNSA. Trimming stripped 5 bases from V and 0 bases from J, with 11 bases between. The CDR3 spans 15 residues. The sequenced sample was peripheral blood mononuclear cells, obtained before any cancer treatment. The sequence derives from a man between 35 and 75 years old with stage III lung adenocarcinoma. The J gene is TRBJ1-3, the V gene TRBV7-2; D is ambiguous. This chain's CDR3 is CASSQGPSSGNTIYF. In nucleotides, the CDR3 is TGTGCCAGCAGCCAAGGGCCGAGCTCTGGAAACACCATATATTTT. The full variable domain, rest sourced from reference TRBV7-2 and TRBJ1-3, is GAGVSQSPSNKVTEKGKDVELRCDPISGHTALYWYRQSLGQGLEFLIYFQGNSAPDKSGLPSDRFSAERTGGSVSTLTIQRTQQEDSAVYLCASSQGPSSGNTIYFGEGSWLTVV.